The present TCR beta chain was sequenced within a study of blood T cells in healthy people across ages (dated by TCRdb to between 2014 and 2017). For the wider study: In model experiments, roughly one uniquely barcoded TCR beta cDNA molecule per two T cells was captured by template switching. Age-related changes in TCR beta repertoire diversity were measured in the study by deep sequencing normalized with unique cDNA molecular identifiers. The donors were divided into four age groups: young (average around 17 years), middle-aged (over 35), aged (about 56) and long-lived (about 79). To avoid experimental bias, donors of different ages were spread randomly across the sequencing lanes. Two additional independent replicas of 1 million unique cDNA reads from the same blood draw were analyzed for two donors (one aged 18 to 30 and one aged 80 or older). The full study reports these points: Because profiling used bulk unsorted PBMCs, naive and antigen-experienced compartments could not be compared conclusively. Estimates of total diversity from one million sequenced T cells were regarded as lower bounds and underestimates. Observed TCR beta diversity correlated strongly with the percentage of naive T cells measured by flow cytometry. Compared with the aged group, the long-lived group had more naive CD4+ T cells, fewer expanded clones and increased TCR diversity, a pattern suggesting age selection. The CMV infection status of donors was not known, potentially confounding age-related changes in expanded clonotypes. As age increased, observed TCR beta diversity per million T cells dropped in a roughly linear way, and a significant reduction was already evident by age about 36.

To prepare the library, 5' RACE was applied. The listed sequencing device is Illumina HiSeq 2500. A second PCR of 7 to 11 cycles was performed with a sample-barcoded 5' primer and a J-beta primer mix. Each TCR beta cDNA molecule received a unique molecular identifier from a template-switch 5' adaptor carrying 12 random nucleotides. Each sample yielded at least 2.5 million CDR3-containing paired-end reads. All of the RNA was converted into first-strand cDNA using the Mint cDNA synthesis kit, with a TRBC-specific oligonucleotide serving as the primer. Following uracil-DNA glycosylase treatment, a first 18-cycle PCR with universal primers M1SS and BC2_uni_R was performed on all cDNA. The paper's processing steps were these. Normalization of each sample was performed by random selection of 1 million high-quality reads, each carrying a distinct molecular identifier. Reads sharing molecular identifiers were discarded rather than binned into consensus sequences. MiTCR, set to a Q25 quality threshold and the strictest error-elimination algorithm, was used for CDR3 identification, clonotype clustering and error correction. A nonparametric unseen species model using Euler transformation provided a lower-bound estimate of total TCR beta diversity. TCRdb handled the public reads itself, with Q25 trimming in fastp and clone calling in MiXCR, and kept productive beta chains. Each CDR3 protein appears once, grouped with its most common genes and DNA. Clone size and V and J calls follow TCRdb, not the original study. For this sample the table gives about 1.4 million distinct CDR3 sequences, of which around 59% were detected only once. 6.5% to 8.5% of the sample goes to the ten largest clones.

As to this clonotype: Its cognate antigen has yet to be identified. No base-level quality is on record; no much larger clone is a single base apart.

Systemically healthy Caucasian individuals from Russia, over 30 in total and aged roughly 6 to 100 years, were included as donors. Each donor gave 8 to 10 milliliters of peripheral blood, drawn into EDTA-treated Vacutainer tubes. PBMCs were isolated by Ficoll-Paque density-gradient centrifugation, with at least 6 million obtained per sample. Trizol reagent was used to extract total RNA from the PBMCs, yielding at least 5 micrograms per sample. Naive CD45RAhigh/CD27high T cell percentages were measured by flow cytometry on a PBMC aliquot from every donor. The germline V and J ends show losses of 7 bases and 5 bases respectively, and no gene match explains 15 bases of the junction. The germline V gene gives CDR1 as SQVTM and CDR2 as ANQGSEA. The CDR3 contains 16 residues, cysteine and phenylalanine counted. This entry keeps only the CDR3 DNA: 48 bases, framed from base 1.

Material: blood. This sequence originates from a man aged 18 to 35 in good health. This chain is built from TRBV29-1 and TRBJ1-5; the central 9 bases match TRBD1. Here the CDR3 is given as CSARTGGSGGDQPQHF. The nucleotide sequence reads TGCAGCGCCCGCACAGGGGGCTCGGGTGGCGATCAGCCCCAGCATTTT. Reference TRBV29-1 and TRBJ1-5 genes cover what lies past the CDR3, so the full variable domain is SAVISQKPSRDICQRGTSLTIQCQVDSQVTMMFWYRQQPGQSLTLIATANQGSEATYESGFVIDKFPISRPNLTFSTLTVSNMSPEDSSIYLCSARTGGSGGDQPQHFGDGTRLSIL.